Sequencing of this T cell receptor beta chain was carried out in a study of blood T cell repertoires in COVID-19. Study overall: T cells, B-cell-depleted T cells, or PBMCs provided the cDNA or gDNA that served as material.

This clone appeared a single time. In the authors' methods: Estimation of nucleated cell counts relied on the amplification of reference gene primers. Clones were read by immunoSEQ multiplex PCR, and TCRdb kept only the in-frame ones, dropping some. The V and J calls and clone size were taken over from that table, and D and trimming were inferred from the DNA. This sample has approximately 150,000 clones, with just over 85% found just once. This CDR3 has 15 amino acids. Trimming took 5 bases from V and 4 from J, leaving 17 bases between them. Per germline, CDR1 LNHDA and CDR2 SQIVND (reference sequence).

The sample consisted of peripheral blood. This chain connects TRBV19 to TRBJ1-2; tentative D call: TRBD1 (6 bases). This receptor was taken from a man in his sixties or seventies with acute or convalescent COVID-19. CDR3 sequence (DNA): TGTGCCAGTAGTGTCCGCGACAGGACTTCCTATGGCTACACCTTC. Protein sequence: CASSVRDRTSYGYTF.